The next 8 T cell receptor beta chains were all read from a single sample in a study of identical twins (dated by TCRdb to 2016 to 2018). The protocol used for the library was 5' RACE. For sequencing, an Illumina HiSeq 2000 was employed. Starting from the raw public reads, TCRdb applied fastp trimming at Q25, assembled clones with MiXCR and retained in-frame beta chains. Merged by CDR3 protein, the rows form single entries marked with the most common genes and DNA. This sample comprises around 1.7 million distinct CDR3 sequences, around 29% of them detected only once. About 0.25% of the sample comes from the top ten. The source material was cord blood. The receptor source for this set is a newborn girl in good health.

The rearrangement joins TRBV20-1 to TRBJ2-2; 9 bases align to TRBD2. The CDR3 runs 15 residues. V was clipped by 0 bases and J by 5 bases; unmatched bases: 4. Germline V lookup: CDR1 DFQATT, CDR2 SNEGSKA (reference sequence). The CDR3 DNA is TGCAGTGCTAGAGATCGAAGCGGGAGGACCGGGGAGCTGTTTTTT. Its protein product is CSARDRSGRTGELFF.

This chain connects TRBV7-2 to TRBJ1-5; D unresolved. The length of the CDR3 is 13 residues. Per germline, CDR1 SGHTA and CDR2 FQGNSA. The V end was cut by 1 base, the J end by 4 bases, with 5 bases between. CDR3 nucleotide sequence: TGTGCCAGCAGCTTAGAGAAGAATCAGCCCCAGCATTTT. Encoded protein: CASSLEKNQPQHF. The full variable domain, completed using reference TRBV7-2 and TRBJ1-5, is GAGVSQSPSNKVTEKGKDVELRCDPISGHTALYWYRQSLGQGLEFLIYFQGNSAPDKSGLPSDRFSAERTGGSVSTLTIQRTQQEDSAVYLCASSLEKNQPQHFGDGTRLSIL.

The table lists this clonotype with many counts. The CDR3 coding sequence is TGCAGCGTTGACGGGACAGTCCAAGAGACCCAGTACTTC. Amino acid sequence: CSVDGTVQETQYF. This chain uses TRBV29-1 with TRBJ2-5, with 7 bases fitting TRBD1. The CDR3 has 13 amino acids. With 3 bases clipped from V and 1 base from J, the junction kept 2 bases outside the gene matches. The germline CDR1 and CDR2 sequences are SQVTM and ANQGSEA. Using reference TRBV29-1 and TRBJ2-5 for the parts outside the CDR3, the full variable domain is SAVISQKPSRDICQRGTSLTIQCQVDSQVTMMFWYRQQPGQSLTLIATANQGSEATYESGFVIDKFPISRPNLTFSTLTVSNMSPEDSSIYLCSVDGTVQETQYFGPGTRLLVL.

The chain employs TRBV15 and TRBJ1-1; TRBD1 agrees at 7 bases. The CDR3 spans 15 residues. J lost 5 bases, V lost 5 bases, and 11 bases had no gene match. The germline V gene has CDR1 LNHNV and CDR2 YYDKDF (reference sequence). The CDR3: CATSPSYRGQTEAFF. The CDR3 coding sequence is TGTGCCACCAGCCCAAGTTACAGGGGACAGACTGAAGCTTTCTTT.

This clonotype came up a few times. CDR3 residues: CASSLVLAGDDPYNEQFF. CDR3 in DNA: TGTGCCAGCAGCTTAGTACTAGCGGGAGACGATCCGTACAATGAGCAGTTCTTC. The chain joins TRBV7-2 to TRBJ2-1; TRBD2 agrees at 11 bases. The germline gives CDR1 SGHTA, CDR2 FQGNSA. This CDR3 region has 18 residues. J gave up 4 bases and V 1 base, and 9 bases lay outside the gene matches.

The chain joins TRBV29-1 to TRBJ2-2; 7 nucleotides match TRBD2. J gave up 1 base and V 7 bases, and 9 bases lay outside the gene matches. Germline V gene data show CDR1 as SQVTM and CDR2 as ANQGSEA. The CDR3 runs to 15 residues. In DNA form, the CDR3 reads TGCAGCGCCTCCTGGGGGGGGAGGAACACCGGGGAGCTGTTTTTT. The encoded protein is CSASWGGRNTGELFF.

This clonotype was counted only a few times. The chain employs TRBV5-1 and TRBJ2-3, with 12 bases fitting TRBD2. From germline, CDR1 is SGHRS and CDR2 YFSETQ. V dropped 4 bases and J dropped 3; count of bases not matched to a gene: 9. CDR3 length equals 17 residues. The CDR3 is CASSPKLAGGKTDTQYF. The CDR3 coding sequence is TGCGCCAGCAGCCCCAAGCTAGCGGGGGGGAAGACAGATACGCAGTATTTT.

This clonotype was recorded at least ten times. The chain joins TRBV7-2 to TRBJ2-3, with D possibly matching TRBD1 (5 bases). This CDR3 spans 15 amino acids. The germline CDR1 and CDR2 sequences are SGHTA and FQGNSA. The V gene lost 1 base and the J gene lost 1 base, with 9 bases spanning the gap. This CDR3 reads CASSLGLTGTDTQYF. As DNA, the CDR3 is TGTGCCAGCAGCTTAGGTTTGACAGGCACAGATACGCAGTATTTT.